This is a list of T cell receptor beta chains from one sample in a study of human T cells and chemical hapten exposure. TCRdb reprocessed the RACE reads via MiXCR and lists one record per CDR3 protein. Here the sample spans tens of thousands of distinct CDR3 sequences, approximately 9.5% being singletons. The specimen comprised whole blood, sampled in connection with sensitization to the hapten diphenylcyclopropenone (DPC). The source is a man between 45 and 60 years old with alopecia areata. Some clones in this sample may be carry-over from other donors' samples. The CDR3 runs from the conserved cysteine through the conserved F or W. A D gene is named only where the DNA matches it firmly. Some rows mark clone size as missing; the rest say once, few, many or name a class of expanded clone.

cdr3_length j_call clone_size v_call d_call cdr3_nt cdr3_aa
16 TRBJ2-3 few TRBV24-1 TRBD1 TGTGCCACCAGTGATTCTAACAGGGGAAGGGTAGATACGCAGTATTTT CATSDSNRGRVDTQYF
17 TRBJ2-2 many TRBV5-1 TRBD2 TGCGCCAGCAGCTTGGCAACTAGCGGGCGGAACACCGGGGAGCTGTTTTTT CASSLATSGRNTGELFF
13 TRBJ2-5 many TRBV27 . TGTGCCAGCAGTCTTGAGTACCAAGAGACCCAGTACTTC CASSLEYQETQYF
14 TRBJ1-6 many TRBV12-3/TRBV12-4 . TGTGCCAGCAGGGCACCAATCCCGGGGTCGGCCCTCCACTTT CASRAPIPGSALHF
15 TRBJ2-2 . TRBV5-4 . TGTGCCAGCAGCTTGGAAAACGACTACACCGGGGAGCTGTTTTTT CASSLENDYTGELFF
13 TRBJ2-3 few TRBV7-9 . TGTGCCAGCAGCAGTAGTAGCACAGATACGCAGTATTTT CASSSSSTDTQYF
14 TRBJ1-5 many TRBV3-1 TRBD1 TGTGCCAGCAGCCAAGGGACAGGGGGACAGCCCCAGCATTTT CASSQGTGGQPQHF
18 TRBJ2-7 . TRBV6-2/TRBV6-3 TRBD2 TGTGCCAGCAGCTTACTTACCTCCTGGCGGGAGGGCTCCTACGAGCAGTACTTC CASSLLTSWREGSYEQYF
13 TRBJ1-2 . TRBV29-1 TRBD1 TGCAGCGTTGGGACAGGAAAAAACTATGGCTACACCTTC CSVGTGKNYGYTF
19 TRBJ1-3 . TRBV11-2 . TGTGCCAGCAGCTTTTCTAGGAATGAAAGAGGGGTCTCTGGAAACACCATATATTTT CASSFSRNERGVSGNTIYF
11 TRBJ1-1 many TRBV29-1 TRBD1 TGCAGCGTTAGGACAGGGACTGAAGCTTTCTTT CSVRTGTEAFF
18 TRBJ2-1 . TRBV24-1 TRBD2 TGTGCCACCAGTGACTCCCGACTAGCGGGAGGTGGATACAATGAGCAGTTCTTC CATSDSRLAGGGYNEQFF
17 TRBJ1-2 . TRBV28 TRBD1 TGTGCCAGCAGTTCGGGACAGGGCCACCTGACTAACTATGGCTACACCTTC CASSSGQGHLTNYGYTF
15 TRBJ2-3 few TRBV7-8 . TGTGCCAGCAGACTCGGGGTTACCCCCACAGATACGCAGTATTTT CASRLGVTPTDTQYF
13 TRBJ1-4 many TRBV4-2 TRBD1 TGTGCCAGCCTGGACAGGGAAAATGAAAAACTGTTTTTT CASLDRENEKLFF
15 TRBJ2-3 many TRBV7-3 TRBD2 TGTGCCAGCAGCTTAAGCGGGAGGGTTGCGAATACGCAGTATTTT CASSLSGRVANTQYF
13 TRBJ2-3 few TRBV29-1 TRBD1 TGCAGCGTTAAAGACAGGGTAGGAGATACGCAGTATTTT CSVKDRVGDTQYF
17 TRBJ2-3 few TRBV5-6 TRBD2 TGTGCCAGCAGCTTCCTCCTTAGCGGGACCGACACAGATACGCAGTATTTT CASSFLLSGTDTDTQYF
15 TRBJ2-5 few TRBV7-2 . TGTGCCAGCAGCTTAGGGGCCTACCGAGAAGAGACCCAGTACTTC CASSLGAYREETQYF
14 TRBJ2-5 many TRBV29-1 . TGCAGCGTTGAAGGAAGGCTCACCGAAGAGACCCAGTACTTC CSVEGRLTEETQYF
13 TRBJ2-4 many TRBV29-1 . TGCAGCGTTGAGACACAGGCCGGGAACATTCAGTACTTC CSVETQAGNIQYF
13 TRBJ2-7 medium-sized TRBV29-1 . TGCAGCGTGGAGAGGGCGGGTACCTACGAGCAGTACTTC CSVERAGTYEQYF
16 TRBJ1-5 . TRBV28 . TGTGCCAGCACCATCCATGCCGGGGCGGGCAATCAGCCCCAGCATTTT CASTIHAGAGNQPQHF
13 TRBJ1-3 many TRBV29-1 . TGCAGCGCCGCCAGAGACTCTGGAAACACCATATATTTT CSAARDSGNTIYF
15 TRBJ2-3 few TRBV28 TRBD1 TGTGCCAGCAGTACACAGGGGGCGCTGGGAGATACGCAGTATTTT CASSTQGALGDTQYF